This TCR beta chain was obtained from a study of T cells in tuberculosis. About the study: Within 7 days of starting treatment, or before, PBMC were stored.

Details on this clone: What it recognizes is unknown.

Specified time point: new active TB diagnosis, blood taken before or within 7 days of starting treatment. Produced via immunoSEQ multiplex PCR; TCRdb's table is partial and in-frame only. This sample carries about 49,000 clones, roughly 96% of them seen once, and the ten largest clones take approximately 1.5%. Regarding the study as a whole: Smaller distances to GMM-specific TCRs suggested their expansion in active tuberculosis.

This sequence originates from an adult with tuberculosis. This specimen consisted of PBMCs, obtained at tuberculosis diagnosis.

CDR3 in DNA: TGTGCCAGCAGCTTAGAATCCCTACTAGCTTTCCCCTACAATGAGCAGTTCTTC. Encoded protein: CASSLESLLAFPYNEQFF. The rearrangement joins TRBV7-2 to TRBJ2-1, with a possible D match to TRBD2 (6 bases). Per germline, CDR1 SGHTA and CDR2 FQGNSA. Trimming took off 1 base at V and 2 bases at J, with 18 bases between the two ends. This CDR3 spans 18 amino acids.